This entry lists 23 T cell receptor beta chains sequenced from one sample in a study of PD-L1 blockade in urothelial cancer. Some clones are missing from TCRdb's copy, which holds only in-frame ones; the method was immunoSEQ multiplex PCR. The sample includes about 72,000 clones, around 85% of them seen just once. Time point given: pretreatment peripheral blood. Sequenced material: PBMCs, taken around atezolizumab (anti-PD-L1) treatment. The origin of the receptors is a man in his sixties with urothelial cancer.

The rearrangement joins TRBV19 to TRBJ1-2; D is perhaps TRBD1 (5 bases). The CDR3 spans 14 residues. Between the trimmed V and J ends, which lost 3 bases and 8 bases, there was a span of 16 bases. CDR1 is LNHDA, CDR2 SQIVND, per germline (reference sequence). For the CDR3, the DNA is TGTGCCAGTAGTATCTCGGCAGGGTGGAGCGGCTACACCTTC. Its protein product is CASSISAGWSGYTF.

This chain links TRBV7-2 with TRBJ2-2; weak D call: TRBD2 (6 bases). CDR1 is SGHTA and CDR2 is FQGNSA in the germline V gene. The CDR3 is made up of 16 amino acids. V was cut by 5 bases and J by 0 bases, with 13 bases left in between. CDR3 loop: CASSPRGGSNTGELFF. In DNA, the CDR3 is TGTGCCAGCAGCCCTCGTGGGGGGTCGAACACCGGGGAGCTGTTTTTT.

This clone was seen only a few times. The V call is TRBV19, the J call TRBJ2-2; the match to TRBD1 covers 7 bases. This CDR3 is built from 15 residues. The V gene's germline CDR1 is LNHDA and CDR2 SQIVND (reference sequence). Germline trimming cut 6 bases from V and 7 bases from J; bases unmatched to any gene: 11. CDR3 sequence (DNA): TGTGCCAGTAGCAACTCCCAGGGGGACGTCGGGGAGCTGTTTTTT. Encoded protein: CASSNSQGDVGELFF.

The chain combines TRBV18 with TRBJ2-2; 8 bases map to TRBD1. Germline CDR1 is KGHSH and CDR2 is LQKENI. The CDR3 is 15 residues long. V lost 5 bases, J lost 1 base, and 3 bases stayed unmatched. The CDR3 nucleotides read TGTGCCAGCTCAGCCGGGACAGGGAACACCGGGGAGCTGTTTTTT. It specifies CASSAGTGNTGELFF.

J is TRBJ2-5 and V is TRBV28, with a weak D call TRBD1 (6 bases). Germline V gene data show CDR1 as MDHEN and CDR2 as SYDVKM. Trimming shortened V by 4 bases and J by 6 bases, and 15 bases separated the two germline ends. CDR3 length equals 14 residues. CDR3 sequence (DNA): TGTGCCAGCAGTTCGGGACACGGGGTGAAGACCCAGTACTTC. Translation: CASSSGHGVKTQYF.

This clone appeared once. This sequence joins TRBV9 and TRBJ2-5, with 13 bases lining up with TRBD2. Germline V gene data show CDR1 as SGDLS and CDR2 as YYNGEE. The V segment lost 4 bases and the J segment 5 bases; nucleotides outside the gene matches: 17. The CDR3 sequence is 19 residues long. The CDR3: CASSPTPNPLAGGNETQYF. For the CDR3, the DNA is TGTGCCAGCAGCCCAACCCCGAACCCACTAGCGGGGGGGAATGAGACCCAGTACTTC.

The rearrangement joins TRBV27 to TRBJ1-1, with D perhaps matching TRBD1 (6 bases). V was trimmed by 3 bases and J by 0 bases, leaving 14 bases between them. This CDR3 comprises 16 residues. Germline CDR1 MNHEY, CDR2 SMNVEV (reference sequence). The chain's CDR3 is CASSFNRVGLNTEAFF. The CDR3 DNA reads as TGTGCCAGCAGTTTTAACAGGGTGGGGTTGAACACTGAAGCTTTCTTT.

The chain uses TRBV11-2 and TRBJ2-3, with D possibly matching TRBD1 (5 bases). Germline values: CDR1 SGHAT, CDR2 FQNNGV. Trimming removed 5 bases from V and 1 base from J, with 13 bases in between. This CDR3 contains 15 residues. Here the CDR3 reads CASSQGHRGTDTQYF. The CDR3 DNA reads TGTGCCAGCAGCCAGGGTCACCGGGGCACAGATACGCAGTATTTT.

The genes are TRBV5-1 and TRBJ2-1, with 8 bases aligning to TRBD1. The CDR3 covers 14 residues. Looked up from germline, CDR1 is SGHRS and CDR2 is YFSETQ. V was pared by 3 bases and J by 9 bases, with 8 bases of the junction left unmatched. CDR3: CASSSGQVMGEQFF. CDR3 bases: TGCGCCAGCAGCTCGGGACAGGTTATGGGTGAGCAGTTCTTC.

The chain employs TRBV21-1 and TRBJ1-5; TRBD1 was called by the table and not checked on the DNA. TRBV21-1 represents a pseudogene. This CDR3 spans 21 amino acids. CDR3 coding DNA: TGTGCCAGCAGCTATCAAAGGGGGGTTACCAGGGGGAAGAAGGGCAATCAGCCCCAGCATTTT. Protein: CASSYQRGVTRGKKGNQPQHF.

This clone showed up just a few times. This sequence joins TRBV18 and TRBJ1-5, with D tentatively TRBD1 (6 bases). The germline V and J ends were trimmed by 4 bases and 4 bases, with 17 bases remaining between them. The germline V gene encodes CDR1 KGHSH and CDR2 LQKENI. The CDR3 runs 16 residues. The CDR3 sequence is CASSHNQGNSNQPQHF. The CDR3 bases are TGTGCCAGCTCACACAACCAGGGGAATTCGAATCAGCCCCAGCATTTT.

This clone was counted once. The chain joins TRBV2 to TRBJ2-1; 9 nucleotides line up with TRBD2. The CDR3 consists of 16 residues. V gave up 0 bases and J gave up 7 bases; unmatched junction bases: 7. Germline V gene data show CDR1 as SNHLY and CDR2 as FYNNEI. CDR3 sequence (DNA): TGTGCCAGCAGTGAAGCGCCGGCGGGGGGGAGGAATGAGCAGTTCTTC. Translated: CASSEAPAGGRNEQFF. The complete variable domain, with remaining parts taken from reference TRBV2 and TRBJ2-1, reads EPEVTQTPSHQVTQMGQEVILRCVPISNHLYFYWYRQILGQKVEFLVSFYNNEISEKSEIFDDQFSVERPDGSNFTLKIRSTKLEDSAMYFCASSEAPAGGRNEQFFGPGTRLTVL.

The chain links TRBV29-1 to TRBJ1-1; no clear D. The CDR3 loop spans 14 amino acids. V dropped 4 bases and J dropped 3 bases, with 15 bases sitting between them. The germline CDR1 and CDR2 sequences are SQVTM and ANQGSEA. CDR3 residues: CSVGANSGDTEAFF. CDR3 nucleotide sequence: TGCAGCGTTGGTGCAAACTCCGGGGACACTGAAGCTTTCTTT.

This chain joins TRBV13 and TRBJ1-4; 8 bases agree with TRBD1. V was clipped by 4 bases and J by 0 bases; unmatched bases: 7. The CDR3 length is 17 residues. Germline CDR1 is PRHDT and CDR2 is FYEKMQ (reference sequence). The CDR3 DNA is TGTGCCAGCAGCTCCTGGACAGGGTCGGCAACTAATGAAAAACTGTTTTTT. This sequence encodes CASSSWTGSATNEKLFF.

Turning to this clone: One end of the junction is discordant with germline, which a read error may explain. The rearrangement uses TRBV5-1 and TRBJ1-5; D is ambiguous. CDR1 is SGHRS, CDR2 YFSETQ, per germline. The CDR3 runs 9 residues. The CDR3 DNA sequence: TGCGCCAGCAGCTGGCACACAGATTTT. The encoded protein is CASSWHTDF.

The CDR3, as DNA: TGCGCCAGCAGCCAAGGGGTTGGGGGGACCGGCTATGGCTACACCTTC. It is translated as CASSQGVGGTGYGYTF. The chain is built from TRBV4-3 and TRBJ1-2; possibly TRBD1 for D (5 bases). The CDR3 totals 16 residues. Germline values: CDR1 LGHNA, CDR2 YSLEER. Trimming took off 1 base at V and 4 bases at J, with 16 bases between the two ends.

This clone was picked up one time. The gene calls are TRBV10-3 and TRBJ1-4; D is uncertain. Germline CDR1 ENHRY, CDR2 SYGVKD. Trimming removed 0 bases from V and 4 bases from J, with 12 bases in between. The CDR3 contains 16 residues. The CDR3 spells CAISESGPGNNEKLFF. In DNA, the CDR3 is TGTGCCATCAGTGAGTCTGGGCCCGGGAATAATGAAAAACTGTTTTTT.

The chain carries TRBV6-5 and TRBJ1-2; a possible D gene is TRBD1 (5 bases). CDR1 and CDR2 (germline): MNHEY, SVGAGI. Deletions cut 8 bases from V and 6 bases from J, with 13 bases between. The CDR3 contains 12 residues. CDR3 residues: CASAQTVDGYTF. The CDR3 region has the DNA TGTGCCAGCGCCCAGACAGTGGATGGCTACACCTTC.

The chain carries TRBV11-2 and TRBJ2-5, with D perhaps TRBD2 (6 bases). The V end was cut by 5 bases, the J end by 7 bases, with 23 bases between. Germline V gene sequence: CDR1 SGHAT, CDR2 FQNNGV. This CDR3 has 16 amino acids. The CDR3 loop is CASSGVVLRDQGTQYF. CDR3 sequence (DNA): TGTGCCAGCAGCGGAGTAGTACTGCGGGATCAGGGGACCCAGTACTTC.

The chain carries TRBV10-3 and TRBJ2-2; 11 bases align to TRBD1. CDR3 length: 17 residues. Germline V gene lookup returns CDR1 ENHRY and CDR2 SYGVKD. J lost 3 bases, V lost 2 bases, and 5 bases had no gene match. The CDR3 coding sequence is TGTGCCATCAGTGAGGCAGGACAGGGGGCTTACACCGGGGAGCTGTTTTTT. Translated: CAISEAGQGAYTGELFF.

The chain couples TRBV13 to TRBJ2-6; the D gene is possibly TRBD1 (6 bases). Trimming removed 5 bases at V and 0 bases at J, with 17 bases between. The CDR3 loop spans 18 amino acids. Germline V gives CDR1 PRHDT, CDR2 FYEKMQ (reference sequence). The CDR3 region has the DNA TGTGCCAGCAGCCCATCCACCGGACAGACCTCTGGGGCCAACGTCCTGACTTTC. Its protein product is CASSPSTGQTSGANVLTF.

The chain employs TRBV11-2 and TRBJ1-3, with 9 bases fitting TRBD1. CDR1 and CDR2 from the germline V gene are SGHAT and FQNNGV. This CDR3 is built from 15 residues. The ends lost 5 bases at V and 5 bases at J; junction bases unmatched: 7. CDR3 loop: CASSPRQGVRNTIYF. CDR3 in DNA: TGTGCCAGCAGCCCCAGACAGGGGGTTAGAAACACCATATATTTT.

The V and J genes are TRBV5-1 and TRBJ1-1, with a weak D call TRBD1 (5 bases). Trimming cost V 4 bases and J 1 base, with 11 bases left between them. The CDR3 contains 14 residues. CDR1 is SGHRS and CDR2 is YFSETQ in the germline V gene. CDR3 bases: TGCGCCAGCAGCCGACAGTCGGGGAACACTGAAGCTTTCTTT. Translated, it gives CASSRQSGNTEAFF.